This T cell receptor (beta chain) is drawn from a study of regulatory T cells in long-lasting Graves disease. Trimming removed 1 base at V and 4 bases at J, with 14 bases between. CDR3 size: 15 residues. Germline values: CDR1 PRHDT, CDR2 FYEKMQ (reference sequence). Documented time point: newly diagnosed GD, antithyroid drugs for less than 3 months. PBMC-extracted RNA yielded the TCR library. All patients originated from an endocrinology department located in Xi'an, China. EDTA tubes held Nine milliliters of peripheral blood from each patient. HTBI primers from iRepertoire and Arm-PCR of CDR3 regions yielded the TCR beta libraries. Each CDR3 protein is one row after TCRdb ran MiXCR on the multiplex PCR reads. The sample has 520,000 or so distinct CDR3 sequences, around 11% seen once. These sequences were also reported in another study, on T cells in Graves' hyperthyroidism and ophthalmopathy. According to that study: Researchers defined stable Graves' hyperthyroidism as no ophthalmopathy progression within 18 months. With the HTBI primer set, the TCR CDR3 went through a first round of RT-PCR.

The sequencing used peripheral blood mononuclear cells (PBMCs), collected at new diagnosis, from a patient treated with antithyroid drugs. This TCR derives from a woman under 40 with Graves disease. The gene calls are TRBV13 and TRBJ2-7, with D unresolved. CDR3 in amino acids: CASSLAASARYEQYF. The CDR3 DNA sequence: TGTGCCAGCAGCTTAGCGGCTAGTGCCCGATACGAGCAGTACTTC. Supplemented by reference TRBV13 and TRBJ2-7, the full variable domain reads AAGVIQSPRHLIKEKRETATLKCYPIPRHDTVYWYQQGPGQDPQFLISFYEKMQSDKGSIPDRFSAQQFSDYHSELNMSSLELGDSALYFCASSLAASARYEQYFGPGTRLTVT.